This entry lists 17 T cell receptor beta chains sequenced from one sample in a study of OX40 agonist ivuxolimab in advanced cancers. The repertoire was sequenced with immunoSEQ multiplex PCR; TCRdb's copy has only in-frame clones and lacks some. Of about 58,000 clones detected, about 87% appear once; the ten largest clones hold 3% to 4%. Sample: CD4+ or CD8+ T cells sorted from blood, taken in a trial of the OX40 agonist ivuxolimab. The origin of the receptors is an adult with an advanced solid tumor such as melanoma, head and neck, liver or kidney cancer.

This CDR3 is CASNLEQGTEAFF. CDR3 DNA sequence: TGTGCCAGCAACTTAGAGCAGGGAACTGAAGCTTTCTTT. The rearrangement uses TRBV9 and TRBJ1-1; a weak D match, TRBD1 (5 bases). Germline values: CDR1 SGDLS, CDR2 YYNGEE. This CDR3 spans 13 amino acids. The V gene lost 6 bases and the J gene lost 5 bases, with 14 bases spanning the gap.

The rearrangement uses TRBV19 and TRBJ2-1, with D maybe TRBD2 (6 bases). The CDR3 runs to 14 residues. Trimming shortened V by 6 bases and J by 1 base, and 10 bases separated the two germline ends. Germline CDR1 and CDR2: LNHDA and SQIVND (reference sequence). The DNA of the CDR3 is TGTGCCAGTAGGCGGGGCCCTTCCTACAATGAGCAGTTCTTC. Translated: CASRRGPSYNEQFF.

The V call is TRBV10-3, the J call TRBJ1-2, with 8 bases fitting TRBD1. The CDR3 runs to 14 residues. Germline V gives CDR1 ENHRY, CDR2 SYGVKD. With V trimmed by 4 bases and J by 3 bases, 4 bases remained unmatched. CDR3 loop: CAISGSTGDYGYTF. CDR3 sequence (DNA): TGTGCCATCAGTGGGTCGACAGGGGACTATGGCTACACCTTC.

The chain's CDR3 is CASLGQFNSPLHF. The DNA for the CDR3 is TGTGCCAGCCTTGGACAGTTTAATTCACCCCTCCACTTT. The V call is TRBV6-1, the J call TRBJ1-6; maybe TRBD1 (6 bases). The CDR3 contains 13 residues. Germline CDR1 MNHNS, CDR2 SASEGT. Trimming removed 8 bases at V and 6 bases at J, with 11 bases between.

The chain employs TRBV6-5 and TRBJ2-2; tentative D call: TRBD1 (6 bases). The germline V gene has CDR1 MNHEY and CDR2 SVGAGI. This CDR3 is 16 amino acids long. V was pared by 3 bases and J by 7 bases, with 18 bases between. In nucleotides, the CDR3 is TGTGCCAGCAGTTATTTTGCGGCAGGGGAAGGCGGGGAGCTGTTTTTT. Translation gives CASSYFAAGEGGELFF.

The chain combines TRBV5-1 with TRBJ2-1; D may be TRBD2 (5 bases). Between the trimmed V and J ends, which lost 6 bases and 0 bases, there was a span of 10 bases. Germline V gene lookup returns CDR1 SGHRS and CDR2 YFSETQ. The CDR3 totals 14 residues. The CDR3 reads CASTEGSSYNEQFF. CDR3 in DNA: TGCGCCAGCACCGAGGGAAGCTCCTACAATGAGCAGTTCTTC.

The rearrangement links TRBV6-1 to TRBJ2-2; perhaps TRBD1 as D (6 bases). Germline V gene lookup returns CDR1 MNHNS and CDR2 SASEGT. This CDR3 has 15 residues. Trimming shortened V by 5 bases and J by 6 bases, and 16 bases separated the two germline ends. CDR3 bases: TGTGCCAGCAGTCTGTGGACAGCAGGGGCCGGGGAGCTGTTTTTT. Translated, it gives CASSLWTAGAGELFF.

The chain links TRBV7-9 to TRBJ2-2; D ambiguous. The CDR3 has 16 amino acids. Trimming stripped 6 bases from V and 1 base from J, with 15 bases between. The germline V gene has CDR1 SEHNR and CDR2 FQNEAQ (reference sequence). CDR3 in DNA: TGTGCCAGCAGGAGATCAAAAAACAGGAACACCGGGGAGCTGTTTTTT. Protein sequence: CASRRSKNRNTGELFF.

This chain links TRBV19 with TRBJ2-3; TRBD2 might be the D (5 bases). Germline values: CDR1 LNHDA, CDR2 SQIVND (reference sequence). The CDR3 extends over 14 amino acids. Deletions cut 4 bases from V and 2 bases from J, with 10 bases between. The CDR3 DNA reads TGTGCCAGTAGTACCCCAGCGGTCACAGATACGCAGTATTTT. Translation gives CASSTPAVTDTQYF.

V is TRBV7-9 and J is TRBJ2-5; 10 bases are a match to TRBD1. The CDR3 runs to 15 residues. V shed 5 bases and J 2 bases; nucleotides not matched to a gene: 5. Germline V gives CDR1 SEHNR, CDR2 FQNEAQ (reference sequence). The CDR3: CASSSLDRGQETQYF. For the CDR3, the DNA is TGTGCCAGCAGCAGCCTGGACAGGGGGCAAGAGACCCAGTACTTC.

The DNA of the CDR3 is TGCGCCAGCAGCCCCGGGGCTATACAAGAGACCCAGTACTTC. It encodes CASSPGAIQETQYF. The chain couples TRBV5-1 to TRBJ2-5, with D tentatively TRBD1 or TRBD2 (5 bases each). V was clipped by 4 bases and J by 2 bases, with 12 bases between them. Germline assignment: CDR1 SGHRS and CDR2 YFSETQ. This CDR3 contains 14 residues.

V is TRBV4-1 and J is TRBJ2-5, with 7 bases fitting TRBD2. CDR3 length: 15 amino acids. CDR1 MGHRA and CDR2 YSYEKL come from the germline V gene. Trimming took 2 bases from V and 5 from J; bases not matched to a gene: 8. The CDR3 sequence: CASSQSYQGGETQYF. In DNA, the CDR3 is TGCGCCAGCAGCCAAAGCTATCAGGGAGGGGAGACCCAGTACTTC.

The chain employs TRBV28 and TRBJ2-5; no clear D gene. The germline gives CDR1 MDHEN, CDR2 SYDVKM. V lost 6 bases and J lost 3, with 11 bases in between. This CDR3 spans 13 amino acids. Here the CDR3 reads CASRLPVKETQYF. In DNA form, the CDR3 reads TGTGCCAGCAGGTTGCCGGTGAAAGAGACCCAGTACTTC. The entire variable domain, with the rest obtained from reference TRBV28 and TRBJ2-5, is as follows: DVKVTQSSRYLVKRTGEKVFLECVQDMDHENMFWYRQDPGLGLRLIYFSYDVKMKEKGDIPEGYSVSREKKERFSLILESASTNQTSMYLCASRLPVKETQYFGPGTRLLVL.

Details on this clone: Compared with germline, one end of the junction differs, possibly owing to a read error. The chain combines TRBV6-1 with TRBJ2-7, with D possibly matching TRBD2 (6 bases). CDR1 MNHNS and CDR2 SASEGT come from the germline V gene. The CDR3 is 13 residues long. DNA for the CDR3: TGTGCCATCAGTGGGGGACTCGTCTACGAGCAGTACTTC. Protein: CAISGGLVYEQYF.

The J gene is TRBJ2-1, the V gene TRBV7-9; D may be TRBD2 (5 bases). The germline gives CDR1 SEHNR, CDR2 FQNEAQ (reference sequence). The CDR3 loop spans 14 amino acids. V was clipped by 1 base and J by 9 bases, with 13 bases between them. CDR3 protein: CASSLEGDWAEQFF. In DNA, the CDR3 is TGTGCCAGCAGCTTAGAGGGAGATTGGGCTGAGCAGTTCTTC.

The chain employs TRBV6-5 and TRBJ1-3; 12 bases line up with TRBD1. Trimming at V came to 0 bases and at J to 6 bases, leaving 3 bases not matched to a gene. This CDR3 contains 16 residues. Germline V gene data show CDR1 as MNHEY and CDR2 as SVGAGI. CDR3 DNA sequence: TGTGCCAGCAGTTACTCGACGGGACAGGGGGCAAACACCATATATTTT. Encoded protein: CASSYSTGQGANTIYF.

This clone occurred a few times. The rearrangement uses TRBV7-2 and TRBJ2-1, with D unclear. Trimming removed 2 bases at V and 9 bases at J, with 11 bases between. Germline CDR1 is SGHTA and CDR2 is FQGNSA. CDR3 length: 13 amino acids. CDR3 sequence: CASSLLPFGEQFF. The DNA for the CDR3 is TGTGCCAGCAGCTTACTACCATTCGGTGAGCAGTTCTTC.